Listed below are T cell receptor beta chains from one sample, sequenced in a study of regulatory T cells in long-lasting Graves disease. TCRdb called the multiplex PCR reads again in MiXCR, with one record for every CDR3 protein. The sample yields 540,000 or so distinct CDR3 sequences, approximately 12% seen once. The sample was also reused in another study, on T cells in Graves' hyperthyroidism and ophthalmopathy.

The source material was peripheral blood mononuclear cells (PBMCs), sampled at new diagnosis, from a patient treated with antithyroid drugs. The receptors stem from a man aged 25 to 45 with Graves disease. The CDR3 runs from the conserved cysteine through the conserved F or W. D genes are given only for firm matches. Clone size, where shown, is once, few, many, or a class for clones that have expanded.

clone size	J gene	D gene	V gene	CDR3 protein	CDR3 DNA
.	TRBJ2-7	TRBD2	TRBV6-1	CASRAGGPPYEQYF	TGTGCCAGCAGAGCGGGAGGGCCTCCGTACGAGCAGTACTTC
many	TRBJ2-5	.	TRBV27	CASSRQAQETQYF	TGTGCCAGCAGTAGGCAGGCCCAAGAGACCCAGTACTTC
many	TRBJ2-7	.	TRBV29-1	CSVEAMIGVGQYF	TGCAGCGTTGAAGCTATGATCGGGGTTGGGCAGTACTTC
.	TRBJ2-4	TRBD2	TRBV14	CASSETSSDIQYF	TGTGCCAGCAGCGAGACTAGCTCAGACATTCAGTACTTC
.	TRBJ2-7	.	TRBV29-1	CSVLGLSSYEQYF	TGCAGCGTCCTTGGGCTGAGCTCCTACGAGCAGTACTTC
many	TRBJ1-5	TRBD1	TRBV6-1	CASSRDSYSNQPQHF	TGTGCCAGCAGTCGGGACAGTTATAGCAATCAGCCCCAGCATTTT
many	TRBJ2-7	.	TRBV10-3	CAISYSIGADGEQYF	TGTGCCATCAGTTACTCCATAGGGGCGGATGGGGAGCAGTACTTC
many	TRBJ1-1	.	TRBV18	CASSPTLQFHTEAFF	TGTGCCAGCTCACCGACATTACAGTTTCACACTGAAGCTTTCTTT
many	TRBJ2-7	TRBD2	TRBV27	CASSLRSGGSSYEQYF	TGTGCCAGCAGTTTAAGAAGCGGGGGTAGCTCCTACGAGCAGTACTTC
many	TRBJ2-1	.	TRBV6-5	CASSSASRPPNEQFF	TGTGCCAGCAGTTCAGCTAGCCGGCCCCCTAATGAGCAGTTCTTC
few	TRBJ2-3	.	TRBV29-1	CSGDPGVTDTQYF	TGCAGCGGGGATCCGGGGGTCACAGATACGCAGTATTTT